Many counts were recorded for the clone carrying this T cell receptor (beta chain). Its antigen remains unidentified. This entry belongs to a study of T-cell reconstitution after alpha-beta-depleted transplantation in children. Findings and caveats of the study: Newly produced T cells mostly accounted for T-cell counts and diversity one year post-transplant. Day-60 TCRbeta diversity that was high in some patients was derived from surviving recipient T cells and thymic progenitors.

This sample's TCRbeta library carried unique molecular identifier barcodes. Via MiXCR, TCRdb re-called the PCR reads, giving one row per CDR3 protein. Of over 150,000 distinct CDR3 sequences listed, approximately 7% are singletons. V was clipped by 1 base and J by 5 bases, with 11 bases between them. Germline CDR1 and CDR2: LGHNT and FRNRAP. CDR3 length: 14 amino acids. The source was PBMCs, collected before TCRalphabeta/CD19-depleted stem cell transplant. This chain joins TRBV12-5 and TRBJ1-1; tentatively, D is TRBD1 (6 bases). The sequence was obtained from a boy aged 2 to 9 with acute lymphoblastic leukemia, due to receive a stem cell transplant. In DNA, the CDR3 is TGTGCTAGTGGTTTGGGACAGGTGGATACTGAAGCTTTCTTT. The encoded protein is CASGLGQVDTEAFF.